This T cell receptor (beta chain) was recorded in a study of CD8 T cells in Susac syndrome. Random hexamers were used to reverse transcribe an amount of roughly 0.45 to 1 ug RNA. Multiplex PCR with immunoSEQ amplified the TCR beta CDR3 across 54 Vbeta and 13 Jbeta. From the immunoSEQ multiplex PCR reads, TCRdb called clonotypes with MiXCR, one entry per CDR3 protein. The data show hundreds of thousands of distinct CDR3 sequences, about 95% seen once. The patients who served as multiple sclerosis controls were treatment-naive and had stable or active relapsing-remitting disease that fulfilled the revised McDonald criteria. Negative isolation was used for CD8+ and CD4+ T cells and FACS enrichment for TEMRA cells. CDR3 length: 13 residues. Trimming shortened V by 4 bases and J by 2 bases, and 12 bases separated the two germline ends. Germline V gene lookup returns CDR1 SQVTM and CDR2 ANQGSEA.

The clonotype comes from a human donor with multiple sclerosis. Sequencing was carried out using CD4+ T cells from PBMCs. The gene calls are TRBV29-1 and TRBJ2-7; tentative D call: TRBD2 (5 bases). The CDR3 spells CSVAKGAAYEQYF. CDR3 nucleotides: TGCAGCGTTGCGAAGGGAGCAGCCTACGAGCAGTACTTC.